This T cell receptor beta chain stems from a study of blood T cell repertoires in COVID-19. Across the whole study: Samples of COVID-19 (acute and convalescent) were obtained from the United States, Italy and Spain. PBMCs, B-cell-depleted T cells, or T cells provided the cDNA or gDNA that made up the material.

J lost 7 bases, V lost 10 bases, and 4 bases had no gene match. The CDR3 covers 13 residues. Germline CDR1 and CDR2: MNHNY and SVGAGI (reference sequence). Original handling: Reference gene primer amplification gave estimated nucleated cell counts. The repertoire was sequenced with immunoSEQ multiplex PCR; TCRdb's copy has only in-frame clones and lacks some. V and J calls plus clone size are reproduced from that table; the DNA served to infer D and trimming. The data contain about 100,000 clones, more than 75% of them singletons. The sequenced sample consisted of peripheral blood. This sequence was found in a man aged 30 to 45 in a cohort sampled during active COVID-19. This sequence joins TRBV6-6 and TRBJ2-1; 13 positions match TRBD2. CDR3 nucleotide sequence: TGTGCCACCGGACTAGCGGGGGCGAATGAGCAGTTCTTC. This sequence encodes CATGLAGANEQFF.